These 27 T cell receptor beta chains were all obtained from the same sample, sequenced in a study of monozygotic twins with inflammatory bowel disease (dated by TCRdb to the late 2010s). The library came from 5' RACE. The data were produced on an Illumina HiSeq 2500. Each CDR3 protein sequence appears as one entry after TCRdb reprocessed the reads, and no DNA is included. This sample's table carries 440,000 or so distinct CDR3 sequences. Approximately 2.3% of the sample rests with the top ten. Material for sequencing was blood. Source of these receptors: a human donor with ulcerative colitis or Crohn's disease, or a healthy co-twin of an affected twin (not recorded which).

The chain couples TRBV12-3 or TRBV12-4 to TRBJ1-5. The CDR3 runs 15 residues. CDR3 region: CASSRRRAGNQPQHF.

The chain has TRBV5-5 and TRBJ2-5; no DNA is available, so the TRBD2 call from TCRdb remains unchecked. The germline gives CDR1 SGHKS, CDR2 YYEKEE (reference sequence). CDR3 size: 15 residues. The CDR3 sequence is CASSSRLAGQETQYF.

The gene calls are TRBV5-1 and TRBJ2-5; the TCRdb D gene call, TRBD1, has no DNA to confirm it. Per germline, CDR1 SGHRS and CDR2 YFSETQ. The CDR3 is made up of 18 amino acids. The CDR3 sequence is CASSRVPGQESFQETQYF.

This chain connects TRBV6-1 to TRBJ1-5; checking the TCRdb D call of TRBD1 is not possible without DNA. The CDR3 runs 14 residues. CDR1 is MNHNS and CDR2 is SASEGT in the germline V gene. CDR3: CASSLRGLMSPQHF.

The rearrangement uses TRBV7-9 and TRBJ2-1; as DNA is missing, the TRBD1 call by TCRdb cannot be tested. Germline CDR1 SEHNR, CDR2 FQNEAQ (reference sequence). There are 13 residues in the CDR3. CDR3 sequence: CASSPPMVYEQFF.

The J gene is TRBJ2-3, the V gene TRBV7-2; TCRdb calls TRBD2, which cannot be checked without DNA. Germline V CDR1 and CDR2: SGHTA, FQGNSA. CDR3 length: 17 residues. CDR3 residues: CASSAFSLADSGSTQYF.

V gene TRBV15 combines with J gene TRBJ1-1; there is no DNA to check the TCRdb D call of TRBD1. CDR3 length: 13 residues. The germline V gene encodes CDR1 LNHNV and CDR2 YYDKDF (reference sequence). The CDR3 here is CATSRRGGTEAFF.

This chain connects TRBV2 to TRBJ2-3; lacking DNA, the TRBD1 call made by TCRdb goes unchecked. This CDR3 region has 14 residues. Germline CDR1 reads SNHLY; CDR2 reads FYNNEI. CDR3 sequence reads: CASKETGIVNTQYF.

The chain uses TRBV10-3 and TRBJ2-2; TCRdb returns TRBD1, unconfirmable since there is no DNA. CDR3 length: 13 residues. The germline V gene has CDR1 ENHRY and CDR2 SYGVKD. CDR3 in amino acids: CAISDRGPGELFF.

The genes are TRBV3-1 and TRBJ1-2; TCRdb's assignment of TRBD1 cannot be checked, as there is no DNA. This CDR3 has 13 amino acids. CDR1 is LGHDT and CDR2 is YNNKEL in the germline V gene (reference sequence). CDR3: CASSPPGIGGYTF.

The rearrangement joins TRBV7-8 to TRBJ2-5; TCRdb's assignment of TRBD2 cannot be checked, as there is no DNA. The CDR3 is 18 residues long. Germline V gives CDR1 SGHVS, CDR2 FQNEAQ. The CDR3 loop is CASSLGGGGLAGQETQYF.

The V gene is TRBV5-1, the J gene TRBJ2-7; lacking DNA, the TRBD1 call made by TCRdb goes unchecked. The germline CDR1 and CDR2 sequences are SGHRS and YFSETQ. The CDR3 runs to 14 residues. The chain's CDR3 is CASSLDGASYEQYF.

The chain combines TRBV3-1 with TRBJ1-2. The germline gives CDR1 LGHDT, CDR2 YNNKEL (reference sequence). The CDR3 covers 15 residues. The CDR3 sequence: CASSQDPGEAYGYTF.

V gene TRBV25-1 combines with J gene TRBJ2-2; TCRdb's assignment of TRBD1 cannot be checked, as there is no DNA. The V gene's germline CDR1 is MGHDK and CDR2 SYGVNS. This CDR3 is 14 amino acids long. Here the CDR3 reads CATARGTNTGELFF.

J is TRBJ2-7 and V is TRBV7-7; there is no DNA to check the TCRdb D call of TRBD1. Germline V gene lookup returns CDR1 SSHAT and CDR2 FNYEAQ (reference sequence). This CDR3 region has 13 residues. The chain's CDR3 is CASSLGQGDEQYF.

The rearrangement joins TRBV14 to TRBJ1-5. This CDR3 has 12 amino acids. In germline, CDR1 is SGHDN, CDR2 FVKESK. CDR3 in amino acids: CASSEAGQPQHF.

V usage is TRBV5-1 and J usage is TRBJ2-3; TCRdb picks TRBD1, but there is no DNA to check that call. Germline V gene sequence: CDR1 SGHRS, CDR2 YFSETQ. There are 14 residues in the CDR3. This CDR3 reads CASSLDVPGETQYF. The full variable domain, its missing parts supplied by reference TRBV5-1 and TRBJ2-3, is KAGVTQTPRYLIKTRGQQVTLSCSPISGHRSVSWYQQTPGQGLQFLFEYFSETQRNKGNFPGRFSGRQFSNSRSEMNVSTLELGDSALYLCASSLDVPGETQYFGPGTRLTVL.

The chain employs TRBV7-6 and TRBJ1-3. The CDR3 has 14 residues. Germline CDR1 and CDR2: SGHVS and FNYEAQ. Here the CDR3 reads CASSLVGYGNTIYF.

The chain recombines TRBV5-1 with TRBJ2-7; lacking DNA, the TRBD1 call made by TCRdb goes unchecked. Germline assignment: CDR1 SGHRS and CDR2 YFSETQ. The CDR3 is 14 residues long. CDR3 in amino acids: CASSLEDKGLEQYF.

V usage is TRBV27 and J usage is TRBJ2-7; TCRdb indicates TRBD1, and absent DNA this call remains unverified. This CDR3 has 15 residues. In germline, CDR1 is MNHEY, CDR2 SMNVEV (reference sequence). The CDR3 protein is CASSRRAAASYEQYF.

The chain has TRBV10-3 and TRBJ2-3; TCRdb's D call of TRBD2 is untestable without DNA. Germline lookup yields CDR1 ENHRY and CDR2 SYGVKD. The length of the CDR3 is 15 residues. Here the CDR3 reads CAITPGGHPTDTQYF.

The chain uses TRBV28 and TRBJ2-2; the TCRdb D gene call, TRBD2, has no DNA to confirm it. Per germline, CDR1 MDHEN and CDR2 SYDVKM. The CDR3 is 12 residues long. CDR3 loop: CASSGGPGELFF.

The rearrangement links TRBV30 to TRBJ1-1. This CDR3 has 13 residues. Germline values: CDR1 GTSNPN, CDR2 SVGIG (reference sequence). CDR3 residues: CAWSVRLNTEAFF.

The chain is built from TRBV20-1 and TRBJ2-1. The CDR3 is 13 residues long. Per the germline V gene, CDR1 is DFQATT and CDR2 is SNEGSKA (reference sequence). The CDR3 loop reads CSAGRRSYNEQFF.

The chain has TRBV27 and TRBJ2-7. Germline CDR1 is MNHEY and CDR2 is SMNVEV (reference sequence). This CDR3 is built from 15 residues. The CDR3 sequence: CASSLNGADGYEQYF.

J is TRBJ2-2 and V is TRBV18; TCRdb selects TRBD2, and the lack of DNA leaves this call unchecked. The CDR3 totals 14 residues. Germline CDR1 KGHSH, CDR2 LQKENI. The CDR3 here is CASSPPSREGKLFF.

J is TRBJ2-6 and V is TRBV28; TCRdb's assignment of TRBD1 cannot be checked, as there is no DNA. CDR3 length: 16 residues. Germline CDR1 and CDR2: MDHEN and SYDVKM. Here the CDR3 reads CATGGPGSSGANVLTF.